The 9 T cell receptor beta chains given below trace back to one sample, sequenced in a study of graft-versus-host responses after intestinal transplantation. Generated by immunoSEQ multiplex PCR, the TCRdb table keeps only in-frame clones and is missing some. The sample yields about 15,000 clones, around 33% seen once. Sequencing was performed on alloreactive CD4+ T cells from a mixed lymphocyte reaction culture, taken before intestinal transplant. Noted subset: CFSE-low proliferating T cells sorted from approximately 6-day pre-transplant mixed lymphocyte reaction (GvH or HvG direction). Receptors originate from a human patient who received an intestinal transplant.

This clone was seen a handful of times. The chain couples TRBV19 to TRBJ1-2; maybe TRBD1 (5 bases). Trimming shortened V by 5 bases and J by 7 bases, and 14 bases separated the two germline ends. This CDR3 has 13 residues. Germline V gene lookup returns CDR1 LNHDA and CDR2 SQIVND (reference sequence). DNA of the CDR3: TGTGCCAGTAGTCCCGAGGGGCAGGCTGGCTACACCTTC. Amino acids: CASSPEGQAGYTF.

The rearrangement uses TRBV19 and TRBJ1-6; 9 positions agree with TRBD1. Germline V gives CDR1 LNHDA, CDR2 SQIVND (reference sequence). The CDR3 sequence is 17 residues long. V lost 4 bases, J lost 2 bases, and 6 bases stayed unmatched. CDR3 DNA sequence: TGTGCCAGTAGTACCGGGACAGGGTTTCCCTATAATTCACCCCTCCACTTT. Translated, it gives CASSTGTGFPYNSPLHF.

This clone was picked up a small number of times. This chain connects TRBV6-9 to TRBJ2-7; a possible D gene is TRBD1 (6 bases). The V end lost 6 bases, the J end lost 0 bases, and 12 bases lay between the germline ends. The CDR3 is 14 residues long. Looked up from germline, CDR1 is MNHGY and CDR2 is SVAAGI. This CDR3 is CASSPRTDSYEQYF. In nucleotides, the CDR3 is TGTGCCAGCAGCCCAAGGACAGACTCCTACGAGCAGTACTTC.

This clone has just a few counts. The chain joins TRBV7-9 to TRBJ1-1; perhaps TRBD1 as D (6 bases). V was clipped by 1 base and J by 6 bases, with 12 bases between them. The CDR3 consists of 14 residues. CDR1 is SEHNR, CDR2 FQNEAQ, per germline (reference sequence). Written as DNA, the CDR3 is TGTGCCAGCAGCTTAGTTCGGGGGCACCCTGAAGCTTTCTTT. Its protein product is CASSLVRGHPEAFF.

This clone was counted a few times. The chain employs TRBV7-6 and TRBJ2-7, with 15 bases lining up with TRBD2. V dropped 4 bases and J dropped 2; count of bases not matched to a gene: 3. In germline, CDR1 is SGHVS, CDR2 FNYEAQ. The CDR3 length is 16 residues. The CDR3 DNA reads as TGTGCCAGCAGCTCGGGACTAGCGGGAGGCCCCTACGAGCAGTACTTC. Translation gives CASSSGLAGGPYEQYF.

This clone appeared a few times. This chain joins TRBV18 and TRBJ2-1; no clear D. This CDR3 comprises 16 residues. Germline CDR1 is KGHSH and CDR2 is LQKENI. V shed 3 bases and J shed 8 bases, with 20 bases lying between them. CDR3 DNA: TGTGCCAGCTCACCCTCTTCGGCAGTGTCCCTCGATGAGCAGTTCTTC. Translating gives CASSPSSAVSLDEQFF.

In DNA, the CDR3 is TGTGCCTGGAGTGTTAGAAACACCATATATTTT. Translated, it gives CAWSVRNTIYF. This sequence joins TRBV30 and TRBJ1-3, with D hard to call. V was pared by 0 bases and J by 5 bases, with 2 bases between. Germline V gives CDR1 GTSNPN, CDR2 SVGIG (reference sequence). This CDR3 comprises 11 residues.

This chain's CDR3 is CASRRSGTSEQYF. The CDR3 bases are TGTGCCAGCAGAAGATCCGGGACAAGCGAGCAGTACTTC. The J gene is TRBJ2-7, the V gene TRBV6-5, with D possibly matching TRBD1 (6 bases). Per germline, CDR1 MNHEY and CDR2 SVGAGI. The CDR3 loop spans 13 amino acids. The V end was cut by 6 bases, the J end by 6 bases, with 15 bases between.

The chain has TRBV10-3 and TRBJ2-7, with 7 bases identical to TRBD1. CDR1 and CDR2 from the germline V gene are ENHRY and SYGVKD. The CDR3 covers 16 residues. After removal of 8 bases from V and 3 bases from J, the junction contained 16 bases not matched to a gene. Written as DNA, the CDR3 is TGTGCCATCTCGCCCCACACAGGGGCTGGAAACTACGAGCAGTACTTC. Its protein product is CAISPHTGAGNYEQYF.